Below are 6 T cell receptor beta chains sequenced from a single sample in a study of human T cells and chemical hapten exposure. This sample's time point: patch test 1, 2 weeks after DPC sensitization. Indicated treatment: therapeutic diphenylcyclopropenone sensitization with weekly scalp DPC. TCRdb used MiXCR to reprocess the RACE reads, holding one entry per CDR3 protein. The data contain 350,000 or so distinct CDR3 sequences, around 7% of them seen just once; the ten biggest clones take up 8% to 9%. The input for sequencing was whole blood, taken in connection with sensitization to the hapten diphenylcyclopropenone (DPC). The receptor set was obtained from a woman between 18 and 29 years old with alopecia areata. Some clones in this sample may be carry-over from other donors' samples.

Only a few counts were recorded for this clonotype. DNA for the CDR3: TGTGCCATCAGTCTCGACAGCAATCAGCCCCAGCATTTT. Protein product: CAISLDSNQPQHF. J is TRBJ1-5 and V is TRBV10-3; no firm D call. With 5 bases removed from V and 1 base from J, the gap between germline ends came to 6 bases. Germline CDR1 is ENHRY and CDR2 is SYGVKD. The CDR3 has 13 residues.

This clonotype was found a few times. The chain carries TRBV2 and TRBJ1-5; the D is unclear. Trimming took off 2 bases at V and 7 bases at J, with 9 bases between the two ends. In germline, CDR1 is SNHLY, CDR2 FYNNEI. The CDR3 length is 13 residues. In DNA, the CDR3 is TGTGCCAGCAGTGAAAAGTGGCGGCAGCCCCAGCATTTT. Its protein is CASSEKWRQPQHF. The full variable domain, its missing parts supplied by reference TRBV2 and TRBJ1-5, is EPEVTQTPSHQVTQMGQEVILRCVPISNHLYFYWYRQILGQKVEFLVSFYNNEISEKSEIFDDQFSVERPDGSNFTLKIRSTKLEDSAMYFCASSEKWRQPQHFGDGTRLSIL.

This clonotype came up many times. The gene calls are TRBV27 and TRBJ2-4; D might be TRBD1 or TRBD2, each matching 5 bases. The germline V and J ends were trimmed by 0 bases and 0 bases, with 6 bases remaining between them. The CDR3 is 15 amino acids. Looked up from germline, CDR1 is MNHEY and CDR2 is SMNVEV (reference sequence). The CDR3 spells CASSLSGVAKNIQYF. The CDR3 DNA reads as TGTGCCAGCAGTTTATCGGGGGTAGCCAAAAACATTCAGTACTTC.

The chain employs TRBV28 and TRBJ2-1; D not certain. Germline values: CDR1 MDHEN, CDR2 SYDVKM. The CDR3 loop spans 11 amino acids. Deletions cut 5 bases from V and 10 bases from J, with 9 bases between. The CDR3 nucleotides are TGTGCCAGCAGTGCCCTTCAAGAGCAGTTCTTC. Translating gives CASSALQEQFF.

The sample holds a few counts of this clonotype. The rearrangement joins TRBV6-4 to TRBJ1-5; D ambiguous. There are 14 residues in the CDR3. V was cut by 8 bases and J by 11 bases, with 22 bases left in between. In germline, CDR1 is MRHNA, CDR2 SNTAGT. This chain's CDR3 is CASYPVWEPSAQHF. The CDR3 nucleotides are TGTGCCAGCTATCCCGTATGGGAACCTAGTGCCCAGCATTTT.

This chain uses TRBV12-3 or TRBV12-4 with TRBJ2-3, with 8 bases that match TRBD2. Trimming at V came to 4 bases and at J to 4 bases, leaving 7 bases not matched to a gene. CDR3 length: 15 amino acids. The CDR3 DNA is TGTGCCAGCAGTTATGCGGGGGGAAGGGCAGATACGCAGTATTTT. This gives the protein CASSYAGGRADTQYF.